This T cell receptor beta chain was sequenced during a study of blood T cell repertoires in COVID-19. As for the study in general: COVID-19 samples, acute and convalescent, were from the United States, Italy and Spain. The analysed material was cDNA or gDNA that came from T cells, B-cell-depleted T cells, or PBMCs.

In the original analysis: Cell counts per sample came from amplifying reference gene primers. Assay used: immunoSEQ multiplex PCR; TCRdb lists only in-frame clones, some missing. V and J calls and clone size are as listed in that table; D and trimming were resolved from the DNA. The data hold 300,000 to 450,000 clones, with 85% observed a single time. CDR3 length: 17 residues. Trimming cost V 0 bases and J 2 bases; bases outside gene matches: 3. CDR1 is SGHTA, CDR2 FQGNSA, per germline. The V gene is TRBV7-2, the J gene TRBJ2-7; 14 bases map to TRBD2. What was sequenced was peripheral blood. This TCR came from a woman aged 18-29 years with acute or convalescent COVID-19. The CDR3 sequence: CASSLAATSGGAYEQYF. CDR3 DNA sequence: TGTGCCAGCAGCTTAGCCGCGACTAGCGGGGGGGCCTACGAGCAGTACTTC.